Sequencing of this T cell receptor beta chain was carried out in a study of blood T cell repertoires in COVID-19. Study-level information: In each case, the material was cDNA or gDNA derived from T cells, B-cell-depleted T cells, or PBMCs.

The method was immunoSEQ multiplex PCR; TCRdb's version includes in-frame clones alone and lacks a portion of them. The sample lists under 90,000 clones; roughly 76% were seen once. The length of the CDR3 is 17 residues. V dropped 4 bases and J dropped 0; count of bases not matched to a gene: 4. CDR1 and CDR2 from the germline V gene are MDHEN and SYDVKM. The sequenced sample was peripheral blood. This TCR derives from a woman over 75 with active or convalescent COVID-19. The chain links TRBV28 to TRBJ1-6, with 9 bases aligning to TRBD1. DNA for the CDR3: TGTGCCAGCAGTTCGGGACAGGGAAGCTCCTATAATTCACCCCTCCACTTT. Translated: CASSSGQGSSYNSPLHF.